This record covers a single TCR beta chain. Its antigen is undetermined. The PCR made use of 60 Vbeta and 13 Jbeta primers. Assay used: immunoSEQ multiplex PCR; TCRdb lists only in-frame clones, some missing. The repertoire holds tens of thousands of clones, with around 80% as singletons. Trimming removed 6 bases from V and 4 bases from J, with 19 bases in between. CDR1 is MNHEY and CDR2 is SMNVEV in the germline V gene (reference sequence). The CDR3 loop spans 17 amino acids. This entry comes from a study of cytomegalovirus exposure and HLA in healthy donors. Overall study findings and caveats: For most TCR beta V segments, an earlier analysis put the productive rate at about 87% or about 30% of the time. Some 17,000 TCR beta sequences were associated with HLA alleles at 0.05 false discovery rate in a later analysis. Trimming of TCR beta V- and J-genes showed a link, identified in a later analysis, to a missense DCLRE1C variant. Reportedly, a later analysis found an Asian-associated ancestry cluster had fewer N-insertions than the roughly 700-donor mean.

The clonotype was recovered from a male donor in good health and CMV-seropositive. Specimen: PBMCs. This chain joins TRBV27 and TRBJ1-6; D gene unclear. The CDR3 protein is CASSPGLARGYNSPLHF. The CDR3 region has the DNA TGTGCCAGCAGCCCGGGCCTCGCGAGAGGGTATAATTCACCCCTCCACTTT.